These 29 T cell receptor beta chains came from one sample sequenced in a study of blood T cell repertoires in COVID-19. Measured with immunoSEQ multiplex PCR; TCRdb has only the in-frame clones, and not every one. The table has 25,000 to 30,000 clones, 89% seen once. The sample was peripheral blood. Receptor source: a human donor with acute or convalescent COVID-19. The donor label of this sample is uncertain.

V is TRBV9 and J is TRBJ1-1; D is uncertain. V was clipped by 0 bases and J by 1 base, with 4 bases between them. The CDR3 consists of 13 residues. Germline CDR1 reads SGDLS; CDR2 reads YYNGEE. CDR3 DNA sequence: TGTGCCAGCAGCGTAGCCCAGAACACTGAAGCTTTCTTT. This gives the protein CASSVAQNTEAFF.

This chain connects TRBV12-3 or TRBV12-4 to TRBJ1-1; possibly TRBD1 for D (5 bases). Trimming stripped 5 bases from V and 11 bases from J, with 18 bases between. CDR3 length: 13 residues. CDR3 DNA sequence: TGTGCCAGCAGTCGCCATGGGGCCCTTGAGGCTTTCTTT. This sequence encodes CASSRHGALEAFF.

This chain uses TRBV19 with TRBJ2-7; weak D call: TRBD1 (6 bases). The CDR3 spans 15 residues. From germline, CDR1 is LNHDA and CDR2 SQIVND (reference sequence). The V gene lost 3 bases and the J gene lost 2 bases, with 14 bases spanning the gap. The CDR3, as DNA: TGTGCCAGTAGTATGTTAACAGGGCTTACCTACGAGCAGTACTTC. As protein: CASSMLTGLTYEQYF. Full variable domain (rest looked up from reference TRBV19 and TRBJ2-7): DGGITQSPKYLFRKEGQNVTLSCEQNLNHDAMYWYRQDPGQGLRLIYYSQIVNDFQKGDIAEGYSVSREKKESFPLTVTSAQKNPTAFYLCASSMLTGLTYEQYFGPGTRLTVT.

J is TRBJ1-6 and V is TRBV5-4; the D is unclear. CDR1 and CDR2 from the germline V gene are SGHNT and YYREEE (reference sequence). Between the trimmed V and J ends, which lost 5 bases and 0 bases, there was a span of 6 bases. The CDR3 runs to 14 residues. The CDR3 DNA reads TGTGCCAGCAGACCGAGCTCCTATAATTCACCCCTCCACTTT. Its translation is CASRPSSYNSPLHF.

The V gene is TRBV19, the J gene TRBJ2-7, with D possibly TRBD2 on 7 matching bases. Germline CDR1 LNHDA, CDR2 SQIVND (reference sequence). Trimming pared 5 bases from V and 4 bases from J, leaving 18 bases between. This CDR3 has 15 residues. CDR3 sequence (DNA): TGTGCCAGTAGTCCTCTGTGGGGGGGGCCGTACGAGCAGTACTTC. It translates to CASSPLWGGPYEQYF.

The rearrangement uses TRBV5-8 and TRBJ2-4; 7 bases agree with TRBD1. The CDR3 length is 14 residues. The V segment lost 5 bases and the J segment 7 bases; nucleotides outside the gene matches: 9. The germline V gene has CDR1 SGHTS and CDR2 YDEGEE. This chain's CDR3 is CASSEGQSRNIQYF. In DNA, the CDR3 is TGTGCCAGCAGTGAGGGACAGTCCCGTAACATTCAGTACTTC.

Only one count was recorded for this clone. The V call is TRBV7-8, the J call TRBJ1-1; tentative D call: TRBD1 (5 bases). CDR3 length equals 12 residues. V lost 1 base to trimming and J lost 9 bases, with 9 bases between them. Per germline, CDR1 SGHVS and CDR2 FQNEAQ. This chain's CDR3 is CASSLVTGKAFF. The CDR3 coding sequence is TGTGCCAGCAGCTTAGTTACAGGAAAAGCTTTCTTT.

J is TRBJ2-3 and V is TRBV7-3, with D tentatively TRBD2 (6 bases). Germline V gene sequence: CDR1 SGHTA, CDR2 FQGTGA. This CDR3 contains 15 residues. V lost 5 bases to trimming and J lost 1 base, with 13 bases between them. The CDR3 loop is CASSRTGVGTDTQYF. In DNA, the CDR3 is TGTGCCAGCAGCCGGACGGGGGTTGGCACAGATACGCAGTATTTT.

The V call is TRBV2, the J call TRBJ2-1; TRBD2 agrees at 9 bases. This CDR3 comprises 15 residues. Germline-derived CDR1 and CDR2 are SNHLY and FYNNEI. V shed 6 bases and J 5 bases; nucleotides not matched to a gene: 8. This CDR3 reads CASRTGTSRDNEQFF. DNA of the CDR3: TGTGCCAGCAGGACCGGGACTAGCAGGGACAATGAGCAGTTCTTC. The variable domain in full, completed from reference TRBV2 and TRBJ2-1, reads EPEVTQTPSHQVTQMGQEVILRCVPISNHLYFYWYRQILGQKVEFLVSFYNNEISEKSEIFDDQFSVERPDGSNFTLKIRSTKLEDSAMYFCASRTGTSRDNEQFFGPGTRLTVL.

The chain carries TRBV15 and TRBJ1-4; TRBD1 agrees at 7 bases. Unmatched junction bases numbered 8, after V lost 9 bases and J lost 4 bases. Germline CDR1 reads LNHNV; CDR2 reads YYDKDF (reference sequence). This CDR3 has 14 residues. The CDR3 protein is CATRYRGYNEKLFF. In DNA form, the CDR3 reads TGTGCCACTCGTTACAGGGGCTATAATGAAAAACTGTTTTTT.

This sequence joins TRBV2 and TRBJ2-5, with D tentatively TRBD2 (7 bases). Trimming shortened V by 1 base and J by 4 bases, and 16 bases separated the two germline ends. Germline CDR1 is SNHLY and CDR2 is FYNNEI. The length of the CDR3 is 16 residues. Written as DNA, the CDR3 is TGTGCCAGCAGTGAAGTTGGCAGGGGAGGGGGAGAGACCCAGTACTTC. This sequence encodes CASSEVGRGGGETQYF.

The chain carries TRBV28 and TRBJ2-2, with 10 bases that match TRBD2. CDR1 and CDR2 from the germline V gene are MDHEN and SYDVKM. The CDR3 has 17 amino acids. V lost 5 bases, J lost 1 base, and 7 bases stayed unmatched. CDR3 residues: CASSGGAGGMNTGELFF. The CDR3 coding sequence is TGTGCCAGCAGTGGAGGAGCGGGGGGGATGAACACCGGGGAGCTGTTTTTT.

The V and J genes are TRBV11-3 and TRBJ2-1; 11 bases fit TRBD2. V gave up 1 base and J gave up 6 bases; unmatched junction bases: 2. Germline V lookup: CDR1 SGHNT, CDR2 YENEEA. This CDR3 comprises 15 residues. The CDR3 nucleotides read TGTGCCAGCAGCTTAGGTAGCGGGGGGGCCAATGAGCAGTTCTTC. This codes for CASSLGSGGANEQFF.

The chain couples TRBV9 to TRBJ1-2, with D maybe TRBD1 (5 bases). Trimming removed 2 bases at V and 6 bases at J, with 14 bases between. This CDR3 spans 14 amino acids. Germline loops: CDR1 SGDLS, CDR2 YYNGEE. The CDR3 DNA follows: TGTGCCAGCAGCGTCACCACAGGTGGTCATGGCTACACCTTC. The encoded protein is CASSVTTGGHGYTF.

This clone was picked up one time. The CDR3 sequence: CASSPSPRGEAFF. The CDR3 region has the DNA TGTGCCAGCAGCCCGAGCCCCAGGGGTGAAGCTTTCTTT. The chain links TRBV7-3 to TRBJ1-1; D perhaps matches TRBD1 (6 bases). The CDR3 extends over 13 amino acids. Germline V CDR1 and CDR2: SGHTA, FQGTGA. Trimming left V 5 bases short and J 7 bases short, with 14 bases between.

V usage is TRBV5-1 and J usage is TRBJ1-1; D remains unclear. The CDR3 totals 16 residues. Trimming left V 4 bases short and J 0 bases short, with 16 bases between. Germline-derived CDR1 and CDR2 are SGHRS and YFSETQ. The DNA of the CDR3 is TGCGCCAGCAGCCCATCCGGACTCAGAATGAACACTGAAGCTTTCTTT. Its protein is CASSPSGLRMNTEAFF.

Concerning this clone: The sample contains more than one DNA sequence encoding this CDR3. The rearrangement links TRBV9 to TRBJ2-2; no clear D gene. V was clipped by 0 bases and J by 2 bases, with 5 bases between them. Germline CDR1 is SGDLS and CDR2 is YYNGEE. The CDR3 is 14 amino acids. CDR3 coding DNA: TGTGCCAGCAGCGTAGTCTCCAACACCGGGGAGCTGTTTTTT. This translates into CASSVVSNTGELFF.

This chain uses TRBV27 with TRBJ1-5; perhaps TRBD1 as D (6 bases). Germline V lookup: CDR1 MNHEY, CDR2 SMNVEV (reference sequence). Trimming took off 3 bases at V and 2 bases at J, with 11 bases between the two ends. The CDR3 loop spans 15 amino acids. This chain's CDR3 is CASSFNRDGNQPQHF. CDR3 nucleotides: TGTGCCAGCAGTTTCAACAGGGATGGCAATCAGCCCCAGCATTTT.

The table lists this clone with a count of one. This chain joins TRBV29-1 and TRBJ2-7; 10 nucleotides line up with TRBD2. CDR3 size: 13 residues. J was trimmed by 4 bases and V by 6 bases; bases with no gene match: 6. CDR1 and CDR2 (germline): SQVTM, ANQGSEA. CDR3 in DNA: TGCAGCGTAGCGGGAGGGCCGGGTTACGAGCAGTACTTC. This codes for CSVAGGPGYEQYF.

The CDR3 is CASSMTGQGGTDTQYF. CDR3 bases: TGTGCCAGTAGTATGACAGGGCAAGGTGGCACAGATACGCAGTATTTT. The chain has TRBV19 and TRBJ2-3, with 7 bases lining up with TRBD1. Germline V lookup: CDR1 LNHDA, CDR2 SQIVND (reference sequence). The CDR3 runs to 16 residues. The ends lost 3 bases at V and 1 base at J; junction bases unmatched: 7. Full variable domain (remainder filled in from reference TRBV19 and TRBJ2-3): DGGITQSPKYLFRKEGQNVTLSCEQNLNHDAMYWYRQDPGQGLRLIYYSQIVNDFQKGDIAEGYSVSREKKESFPLTVTSAQKNPTAFYLCASSMTGQGGTDTQYFGPGTRLTVL.

J is TRBJ1-1 and V is TRBV7-8, with 7 bases matching TRBD1. The CDR3 is 12 residues long. The germline CDR1 and CDR2 sequences are SGHVS and FQNEAQ. V gave up 5 bases and J gave up 7 bases; unmatched junction bases: 4. The CDR3 loop is CASSLGQDEAFF. For the CDR3, the DNA is TGTGCCAGCAGCCTCGGACAGGATGAAGCTTTCTTT.

J is TRBJ2-5 and V is TRBV10-3; 7 bases map to TRBD2. The trim removed 4 bases at V and 6 bases at J, leaving 5 bases unmatched. This CDR3 has 13 amino acids. The V gene's germline CDR1 is ENHRY and CDR2 SYGVKD. The CDR3 loop is CAISAGEGKTQYF. CDR3 coding DNA: TGTGCCATCAGTGCGGGGGAGGGTAAGACCCAGTACTTC.

This clone was counted a single time. V and J are TRBV18 and TRBJ2-1; D is possibly TRBD1 (5 bases). CDR1 and CDR2 from the germline V gene are KGHSH and LQKENI. The V and J ends lost 6 bases and 7 bases respectively, with 16 bases between them. The CDR3 covers 14 residues. The CDR3: CASSPERGRNEQFF. For the CDR3, the DNA is TGTGCCAGCTCCCCGGAAAGGGGAAGGAATGAGCAGTTCTTC.

This chain joins TRBV5-1 and TRBJ2-2, with D tentatively TRBD1 (5 bases). The length of the CDR3 is 15 residues. V was shortened by 2 bases and J by 3 bases, with 11 bases between the two germline ends. Looked up from germline, CDR1 is SGHRS and CDR2 is YFSETQ. In DNA form, the CDR3 reads TGCGCCAGCAGCTTTGACGGACAAGACACCGGGGAGCTGTTTTTT. This translates into CASSFDGQDTGELFF.

The chain carries TRBV6-5 and TRBJ2-7, with D tentatively TRBD1 (6 bases). V was cut by 6 bases and J by 5 bases, with 20 bases left in between. The CDR3 loop spans 15 amino acids. Germline CDR1 reads MNHEY; CDR2 reads SVGAGI. The CDR3: CASRLLPTGYNEQYF. The CDR3 region has the DNA TGTGCCAGCAGACTTCTACCCACAGGGTACAACGAGCAGTACTTC.

The chain joins TRBV13 to TRBJ1-3, with 9 nucleotides matching TRBD1. Looked up from germline, CDR1 is PRHDT and CDR2 is FYEKMQ (reference sequence). The CDR3 loop spans 14 amino acids. The V gene end was trimmed by 6 bases and the J gene end by 1 base; junction bases not matched to a gene: 1. The CDR3 region is CASRGTGSGNTIYF. Here the CDR3 DNA reads TGTGCCAGCAGGGGGACAGGGTCTGGAAACACCATATATTTT.

In this sample, this clone turned up a few times. J is TRBJ2-5 and V is TRBV18; 10 nucleotides line up with TRBD1. V shed 6 bases and J 5 bases; nucleotides not matched to a gene: 6. Germline V gene sequence: CDR1 KGHSH, CDR2 LQKENI. CDR3 length: 14 residues. Here the CDR3 reads CASSPSGQGETQYF. CDR3 DNA: TGTGCCAGCTCCCCCTCGGGACAGGGGGAGACCCAGTACTTC.

This sequence joins TRBV6-5 and TRBJ1-6; perhaps TRBD1 as D (6 bases). The V and J ends lost 6 bases and 5 bases respectively, with 14 bases between them. The CDR3 extends over 15 amino acids. Germline CDR1 and CDR2: MNHEY and SVGAGI. The CDR3 region has the DNA TGTGCCAGCAGCCAAGCAAACAGGGATAATTCACCCCTCCACTTT. It yields the protein CASSQANRDNSPLHF.

This chain connects TRBV10-1 to TRBJ2-1; 10 nucleotides match TRBD2. The CDR3 contains 16 residues. Germline trimming cut 1 base from V and 5 bases from J; bases unmatched to any gene: 5. Germline V gene data show CDR1 as WNHNN and CDR2 as SYGVQD (reference sequence). The DNA of the CDR3 is TGCGCCAGCAGTGAGTTTGGTACTAGCGGGAACAATGAGCAGTTCTTC. Encoded protein: CASSEFGTSGNNEQFF.